This T cell receptor beta chain was profiled in a study of blood T cell repertoires in COVID-19. Study-level background: The analysed material was cDNA or gDNA that came from T cells, B-cell-depleted T cells, or PBMCs.

As originally analysed: Amplification from reference gene primers served as the basis for estimated nucleated cell counts. The data were produced by immunoSEQ multiplex PCR, yet TCRdb's version contains in-frame clones alone and is incomplete. D and trimming were read from the DNA, whereas the V and J calls and clone size are those reported in that table. The profile shows about 230,000 clones, approximately 85% of them singletons. Enrollment of patients from Seattle took place during active infection, with longitudinal follow-up. The receptor's source is a man aged 50-60 years with COVID-19, enrolled during active disease. The sequenced sample was peripheral blood.

As DNA, the CDR3 is TGTGCCAGCAGGCCACAGGGGGCGGCCTACAATGAGCAGTTCTTC. This sequence encodes CASRPQGAAYNEQFF. This rearrangement joins TRBV2 to TRBJ2-1, with TRBD1 matching over 9 bases. Germline V gene lookup returns CDR1 SNHLY and CDR2 FYNNEI. V lost 6 bases and J lost 2; bases outside the gene matches: 5. CDR3 size: 15 residues.